These 17 T cell receptor beta chains originate from one sample sequenced in a study of shared clonotypes between healthy human individuals (TCRdb year 2020). Libraries were constructed by the immunoSEQ multiplex PCR assay. The immuneACCESS repertoire file appears here via TCRdb, limited to in-frame rearrangements. These files lack a portion of the clones; in checked studies, under half of the deficit traces to unresolved V genes, and the cause of the others is not known. The sample data list roughly 1,600,000 clones, and approximately 98.5% of these were observed just once. The ten largest clones represent around 0.33% of the sample. The sample taken for sequencing was naive CD4+ T cells sorted from blood. In the paper's terms, the cell subset or site label means: CD45RA+ positively selected. These receptors came from a man under 40 in good health.

The chain recombines TRBV5-5 with TRBJ2-1; 10 bases match TRBD2. The CDR3 totals 16 residues. The germline V gene encodes CDR1 SGHKS and CDR2 YYEKEE (reference sequence). V was pared by 3 bases and J by 0 bases, with 3 bases of the junction left unmatched. CDR3 residues: CASSWGLANSYNEQFF. In DNA, the CDR3 is TGTGCCAGCAGCTGGGGACTAGCGAACTCCTACAATGAGCAGTTCTTC.

Of note for this clone: Other DNA sequences from this sample encode an identical CDR3 as well. The rearrangement joins TRBV18 to TRBJ2-2; 7 bases fit TRBD2. Germline lookup yields CDR1 KGHSH and CDR2 LQKENI. The ends lost 3 bases at V and 4 bases at J; junction bases unmatched: 2. The CDR3 is 14 residues long. The CDR3 here is CASSPRGGTGELFF. In DNA form, the CDR3 reads TGTGCCAGCTCACCCCGCGGGGGCACCGGGGAGCTGTTTTTT.

CDR3 sequence reads: CASSESGFSYEQYF. CDR3 in DNA: TGTGCCAGCAGCGAATCAGGGTTCTCCTACGAGCAGTACTTC. V usage is TRBV9 and J usage is TRBJ2-7, with a weak D call TRBD1 (5 bases). The germline gives CDR1 SGDLS, CDR2 YYNGEE. The CDR3 is 14 amino acids. Trimming cost V 3 bases and J 0 bases, with 10 bases left between them. Looking up the rest from reference TRBV9 and TRBJ2-7 gives the full variable domain: DSGVTQTPKHLITATGQRVTLRCSPRSGDLSVYWYQQSLDQGLQFLIQYYNGEERAKGNILERFSAQQFPDLHSELNLSSLELGDSALYFCASSESGFSYEQYFGPGTRLTVT.

CDR3 in amino acids: CAWSQGGGYTF. CDR3 nucleotides: TGTGCCTGGAGTCAGGGAGGTGGCTACACCTTC. This chain uses TRBV30 with TRBJ1-2, with D possibly TRBD1 on 5 matching bases. Trimming took 2 bases from V and 7 from J, leaving 8 bases between them. CDR3 length: 11 residues. Germline lookup yields CDR1 GTSNPN and CDR2 SVGIG (reference sequence).

With respect to this clone: At the DNA level, this CDR3 is encoded by other sequences in the same sample as well. CDR3 sequence: CASSLGTGNTEAFF. CDR3 sequence (DNA): TGCGCCAGCAGCTTAGGGACAGGGAACACTGAAGCTTTCTTT. The rearrangement uses TRBV5-1 and TRBJ1-1; 8 bases agree with TRBD1. V shed 2 bases, J shed 1 base, and the junction held 1 base outside the gene matches. CDR1 is SGHRS and CDR2 is YFSETQ in the germline V gene. The CDR3 has 14 residues.

The V and J genes are TRBV14 and TRBJ2-7; D gene uncertain. V shed 4 bases and J shed 7 bases, with 17 bases lying between them. Germline-derived CDR1 and CDR2 are SGHDN and FVKESK. CDR3 length: 14 amino acids. The DNA of the CDR3 is TGTGCCAGCAGCCCCAGCTCTCACCTCGGGGAGCAGTACTTC. Encoded protein: CASSPSSHLGEQYF.

The chain has TRBV28 and TRBJ1-2; tentative D call: TRBD1 (6 bases). The V gene lost 2 bases and the J gene lost 4 bases, with 14 bases spanning the gap. The V gene's germline CDR1 is MDHEN and CDR2 SYDVKM. The CDR3 totals 15 residues. The CDR3 DNA follows: TGTGCCAGCAGTTTAGGGATCCCGGGGGCCTATGGCTACACCTTC. It specifies CASSLGIPGAYGYTF.

Details on this clone: The identical CDR3 is also encoded by other nucleotide sequences in the sample. This rearrangement joins TRBV29-1 to TRBJ1-1; D is unresolved. Germline CDR1 reads SQVTM; CDR2 reads ANQGSEA. Trimming stripped 4 bases from V and 4 bases from J, with 7 bases between. CDR3 size: 11 residues. CDR3 sequence reads: CSVGWGTEAFF. In DNA form, the CDR3 reads TGCAGCGTTGGTTGGGGCACTGAAGCTTTCTTT.

This clone has just one count. The DNA for the CDR3 is TGTGCCAGCTCACCACCCCGGATAGGGTCCTACGAGCAGTACTTC. This gives the protein CASSPPRIGSYEQYF. The rearrangement joins TRBV18 to TRBJ2-7, with D uncertain. Germline V CDR1 and CDR2: KGHSH, LQKENI. Between the trimmed V and J ends, which lost 0 bases and 1 base, there was a span of 10 bases. This CDR3 spans 15 amino acids.

The chain carries TRBV9 and TRBJ2-1; no clear D gene. Germline V CDR1 and CDR2: SGDLS, YYNGEE. Trimming took 2 bases from V and 0 from J, leaving 12 bases between them. The CDR3 runs to 16 residues. In DNA, the CDR3 is TGTGCCAGCAGCGTCCAAAGCAGCAGCTCCTACAATGAGCAGTTCTTC. This codes for CASSVQSSSSYNEQFF.

Concerning this clone: The junction and the germline gene differ at one end; a read error may be behind it. The chain uses TRBV19 and TRBJ2-7; no definite D call. This CDR3 comprises 13 residues. Germline V CDR1 and CDR2: LNHDA, SQIVND (reference sequence). CDR3 loop: CASSIGPLYGQYF. In DNA, the CDR3 is TGTGCCAGTAGTATAGGCCCCCTGTACGGGCAGTACTTC.

V is TRBV2 and J is TRBJ2-2; D perhaps matches TRBD2 (5 bases). The CDR3 loop spans 14 amino acids. Germline lookup yields CDR1 SNHLY and CDR2 FYNNEI. Trimming took 8 bases from V and 6 from J, leaving 16 bases between them. The CDR3 loop reads CASEEVPLAGELFF. CDR3 nucleotide sequence: TGTGCCAGCGAGGAGGTTCCTTTAGCCGGGGAGCTGTTTTTT.

V gene TRBV6-5 combines with J gene TRBJ2-5; D may be TRBD2 (6 bases). V was shortened by 0 bases and J by 3 bases, with 11 bases between the two germline ends. Germline-derived CDR1 and CDR2 are MNHEY and SVGAGI. The CDR3 is 15 amino acids. CDR3: CASSYSPGGEETQYF. Here the CDR3 DNA reads TGTGCCAGCAGTTACTCGCCCGGGGGAGAAGAGACCCAGTACTTC.

This clone was seen a single time. The chain combines TRBV6-1 with TRBJ1-1, with 7 bases fitting TRBD1. The length of the CDR3 is 14 residues. Trimming removed 4 bases from V and 1 base from J; junction bases left unmatched: 3. Looked up from germline, CDR1 is MNHNS and CDR2 is SASEGT. CDR3 DNA: TGTGCCAGCAGTGGACAGGGCGAGAACACTGAAGCTTTCTTT. Encoded protein: CASSGQGENTEAFF.

This clone appeared a single time. The chain employs TRBV7-9 and TRBJ2-7, with 8 bases identical to TRBD2. This CDR3 spans 14 amino acids. CDR1 is SEHNR, CDR2 FQNEAQ, per germline (reference sequence). V lost 8 bases and J lost 2; bases outside the gene matches: 8. In DNA, the CDR3 is TGTGCCAGCCTGCGCTCAGCGGGGGCCTACGAGCAGTACTTC. The encoded protein is CASLRSAGAYEQYF.

This clone appeared once. The chain has TRBV6-1 and TRBJ1-5; no clear D. CDR3 length: 14 amino acids. Per germline, CDR1 MNHNS and CDR2 SASEGT. V was cut by 1 base and J by 6 bases, with 10 bases left in between. CDR3: CASSEVIGPQPQHF. The CDR3 nucleotides read TGTGCCAGCAGTGAAGTGATAGGCCCTCAGCCCCAGCATTTT.

V gene TRBV5-1 combines with J gene TRBJ2-2; D gene ambiguous. Trimming pared 6 bases from V and 8 bases from J, leaving 23 bases between. Germline CDR1 reads SGHRS; CDR2 reads YFSETQ. The CDR3 is 16 residues long. CDR3 in amino acids: CASTLPGRTSVGELFF. In nucleotides, the CDR3 is TGCGCCAGCACCCTCCCCGGACGGACCTCGGTTGGGGAGCTGTTTTTT.